These 16 T cell receptor beta chains came from one sample sequenced in a study of T cell changes during pregnancy in multiple sclerosis. Only in-frame clones appear in the TCRdb table, and some are missing; sequencing was by immunoSEQ multiplex PCR. The repertoire consists of fewer than 140,000 clones, with about 89% occurring once and the leading ten covering approximately 1.5%. The specimen comprised peripheral blood, sampled before pregnancy. The source of these receptors is a female donor with multiple sclerosis, enrolled in a pregnancy study.

The gene calls are TRBV27 and TRBJ2-1; TRBD2 agrees at 11 bases. Germline V gene data show CDR1 as MNHEY and CDR2 as SMNVEV (reference sequence). V shed 3 bases and J 9 bases; nucleotides not matched to a gene: 13. The CDR3 runs to 17 residues. CDR3 DNA sequence: TGTGCCAGCAGTTTCCGGGACACTAGCGGGAGAGGGGCTGAGCAGTTCTTC. This sequence encodes CASSFRDTSGRGAEQFF.

The J gene is TRBJ2-1, the V gene TRBV11-1; 11 bases are shared with TRBD2. Trimming took 5 bases from V and 7 from J; bases not matched to a gene: 4. Germline V lookup: CDR1 SGHAT, CDR2 FQDESV (reference sequence). CDR3 length: 14 amino acids. The CDR3: CASSLRTSGNEQFF. CDR3 DNA sequence: TGTGCCAGCAGCCTGAGGACTAGCGGGAATGAGCAGTTCTTC.

J is TRBJ2-5 and V is TRBV6-5; possible D gene TRBD2, 6 bases. Trimming took off 4 bases at V and 5 bases at J, with 11 bases between the two ends. This CDR3 comprises 13 residues. Germline V lookup: CDR1 MNHEY, CDR2 SVGAGI. The CDR3 loop reads CASSSNSGETQYF. In DNA, the CDR3 is TGTGCCAGCAGTTCGAACAGCGGGGAGACCCAGTACTTC.

The genes are TRBV12-2 and TRBJ2-5; the D call of TRBD1 is as the table states it, not checked on the DNA. TRBV12-2 is recorded as a pseudogene. The CDR3 has 15 residues. CDR3 nucleotide sequence: TGTGCAAGTCGCCCCCGACAGGGAGTGATGAAGACCCAGTACTTC. Translated: CASRPRQGVMKTQYF.

The rearrangement uses TRBV4-1 and TRBJ1-3; the D gene is possibly TRBD1 (5 bases). The V gene's germline CDR1 is MGHRA and CDR2 YSYEKL. CDR3 length: 18 amino acids. Trimming removed 3 bases at V and 1 base at J, with 19 bases between. The CDR3 loop reads CASSQTGVRDSSGNTIYF. For the CDR3, the DNA is TGCGCCAGCAGCCAGACTGGGGTAAGGGACTCGTCTGGAAACACCATATATTTT.

The chain is built from TRBV7-2 and TRBJ1-2; TRBD1 matches 10 bases. This CDR3 comprises 19 residues. Germline V gives CDR1 SGHTA, CDR2 FQGNSA. The junction had 18 bases not matched to a gene; V was cut back by 4 bases and J by 4 bases. The CDR3 here is CASSSTGTGVQGVSYGYTF. CDR3 nucleotides: TGTGCCAGCAGCTCGACCGGGACAGGGGTACAGGGTGTTAGCTATGGCTACACCTTC.

The chain joins TRBV5-1 to TRBJ1-5; 7 bases agree with TRBD1. Germline CDR1 reads SGHRS; CDR2 reads YFSETQ. The ends lost 0 bases at V and 4 bases at J; junction bases unmatched: 4. The CDR3 sequence is 15 residues long. The CDR3: CASSLAGQRNQPQHF. Here the CDR3 DNA reads TGCGCCAGCAGCTTGGCGGGACAGCGAAATCAGCCCCAGCATTTT.

The V and J genes are TRBV11-3 and TRBJ2-5; D possibly corresponds to TRBD1 (6 bases). The CDR3 is 14 residues long. Trimming stripped 5 bases from V and 2 bases from J, with 12 bases between. Per the germline V gene, CDR1 is SGHNT and CDR2 is YENEEA. The CDR3 protein is CASSRRGDQETQYF. In DNA, the CDR3 is TGTGCCAGCAGCCGCAGGGGAGATCAAGAGACCCAGTACTTC.

The chain carries TRBV28 and TRBJ1-1, with TRBD1 identical over 7 bases. In germline, CDR1 is MDHEN, CDR2 SYDVKM. After removal of 5 bases from V and 0 bases from J, the junction contained 9 bases not matched to a gene. The CDR3 totals 16 residues. CDR3 sequence (DNA): TGTGCCAGCAGTCTAGACAGGGTTAGATTGAACACTGAAGCTTTCTTT. This codes for CASSLDRVRLNTEAFF.

The chain has TRBV6-1 and TRBJ2-1, with TRBD2 matching over 13 bases. V was pared by 6 bases and J by 6 bases, with 2 bases of the junction left unmatched. This CDR3 comprises 14 residues. Germline lookup yields CDR1 MNHNS and CDR2 SASEGT. The CDR3 loop is CASRGLAGSNEQFF. The CDR3 region has the DNA TGTGCCAGCAGGGGACTAGCGGGATCCAATGAGCAGTTCTTC.

V and J are TRBV2 and TRBJ2-1, with TRBD2 identical over 13 bases. V lost 6 bases and J lost 13; bases outside the gene matches: 3. Germline CDR1 is SNHLY and CDR2 is FYNNEI. The CDR3 length is 12 residues. CDR3 DNA sequence: TGTGCCAGCAGGGGACTAGCGGGACGACAGTTCTTC. It is translated as CASRGLAGRQFF.

Concerning this clone: A read error may account for a junction end that differs from germline. This chain links TRBV7-7 with TRBJ2-5, with TRBD2 matching 14 bases. The CDR3 is 15 residues long. Germline CDR1 is SSHAT and CDR2 is FNYEAQ (reference sequence). CDR3 nucleotides: TGTGCTAGCAGCCGGACTAGCGGGAGGCGAGAGACCCAGTACTTC. This translates into CASSRTSGRRETQYF. Combining the CDR3 with reference TRBV7-7 and TRBJ2-5 gives the whole variable domain GAGVSQSPRYKVTKRGQDVTLRCDPISSHATLYWYQQALGQGPEFLTYFNYEAQPDKSGLPSDRFSAERPEGSISTLTIQRTEQRDSAMYRCASSRTSGRRETQYFGPGTRLLVL.

The chain joins TRBV7-9 to TRBJ2-7, with a possible D match to TRBD2 (5 bases). The CDR3 consists of 13 residues. Germline assignment: CDR1 SEHNR and CDR2 FQNEAQ (reference sequence). Between the trimmed V and J ends, which lost 5 bases and 4 bases, there was a span of 12 bases. The CDR3 nucleotides are TGTGCCAGCAGCCCCAGCGGTAGATACGAGCAGTACTTC. The encoded protein is CASSPSGRYEQYF.

The chain combines TRBV5-4 with TRBJ1-2, with 7 bases aligning to TRBD1. V was pared by 3 bases and J by 8 bases, with 7 bases of the junction left unmatched. The CDR3 spans 13 residues. The germline gives CDR1 SGHNT, CDR2 YYREEE (reference sequence). In nucleotides, the CDR3 is TGTGCCAGCAGCTCCGGGACAGACGGGGGCTACACCTTC. As protein: CASSSGTDGGYTF.

The V gene is TRBV7-2, the J gene TRBJ1-5; D ambiguous. This CDR3 has 12 amino acids. In germline, CDR1 is SGHTA, CDR2 FQGNSA. The V and J ends lost 5 bases and 9 bases respectively, with 11 bases between them. CDR3: CASSGGDRPQHF. The CDR3 DNA follows: TGTGCCAGCAGCGGCGGGGATCGGCCCCAGCATTTT.

This chain joins TRBV4-1 and TRBJ2-1, with 8 positions matching TRBD2. This CDR3 region has 14 residues. With V trimmed by 3 bases and J by 8 bases, 6 bases remained unmatched. Per the germline V gene, CDR1 is MGHRA and CDR2 is YSYEKL. The CDR3 nucleotides are TGCGCCAGCAGCCAGGCCGGGACTAGTCATGAGCAGTTCTTC. Translating gives CASSQAGTSHEQFF.